This TCR beta chain was sequenced for a study of CD8 T cells in ankylosing spondylitis. Findings and limits, study-wide: Several of the motif variants were reported before in synovial fluid and blood from reactive arthritis. It was reported that disease-linked clones were significantly enriched in matched ankylosing spondylitis synovial fluid. With a CD8+ phenotype, disease-linked clones were relatively rare in peripheral blood.

In germline, CDR1 is SGHTA, CDR2 FQGNSA. The J segment lost 8 bases and the V segment lost 6 bases, leaving 12 bases of the junction unmatched. The CDR3 is 14 amino acids. With molecular barcodes, quantitative 5'-RACE was used to make the TCR beta libraries. TCRdb re-called the 5' RACE reads with MiXCR, one entry per CDR3 protein. The repertoire has approximately 180,000 distinct CDR3 sequences, around a sixth of them found once; the top ten carry approximately 4%. This clonotype has a handful of counts. Its antigen remains unknown. Specimen: blood, either unsorted or a sorted T cell fraction (not recorded which). This receptor was identified in a male donor aged 10 to 30 with ankylosing spondylitis or in good health (not recorded which). The chain carries TRBV7-2 and TRBJ2-7, with 8 positions matching TRBD1. CDR3 coding DNA: TGTGCCAGCAGTGCGGGACAGGCCGTCTCCCAGCAGTACTTC. Translation gives CASSAGQAVSQQYF.